The 21 T cell receptor beta chains listed next were all sequenced from one sample in a study of blood T cell repertoires in COVID-19. The protocol was immunoSEQ multiplex PCR, while the TCRdb copy is restricted to in-frame clones and leaves out a portion. The table shows 75,000 to 95,000 clones, with approximately 90% occurring only once. The sequenced sample was peripheral blood. The receptors shown here come from a man aged 55 to 70 with acute or convalescent COVID-19.

As DNA, the CDR3 is TGCGCCAGCAGCCAAGGCGGACAGGGGGGTAGCAATCAGCCCCAGCATTTT. Its translation is CASSQGGQGGSNQPQHF. V gene TRBV4-1 combines with J gene TRBJ1-5, with 10 bases that match TRBD1. CDR1 and CDR2 (germline): MGHRA, YSYEKL. J lost 0 bases, V lost 1 base, and 3 bases had no gene match. The CDR3 covers 17 residues.

The CDR3 DNA sequence: TGTGCCAGCAGTCCGAATCCGGGACTACCGCAGTTCTTC. Its protein is CASSPNPGLPQFF. The J gene is TRBJ2-1, the V gene TRBV6-6; 7 bases map to TRBD2. CDR1 and CDR2 (germline): MNHNY, SVGAGI (reference sequence). The CDR3 spans 13 residues. V shed 5 bases and J 12 bases; nucleotides not matched to a gene: 10.

The chain combines TRBV9 with TRBJ2-7, with 9 bases aligning to TRBD2. The V segment lost 0 bases and the J segment 7 bases; nucleotides outside the gene matches: 11. CDR1 is SGDLS and CDR2 is YYNGEE in the germline V gene. The CDR3 is 16 residues long. Here the CDR3 DNA reads TGTGCCAGCAGCGTAGGTGTGACTAGCGGATTTCTGGAGCAGTACTTC. This encodes CASSVGVTSGFLEQYF.

CDR3 sequence: CASSVGTGGYLEQYF. The DNA of the CDR3 is TGTGCCAGTTCCGTAGGGACAGGGGGTTACCTCGAGCAGTACTTC. This chain links TRBV18 with TRBJ2-7; the match to TRBD1 covers 11 bases. The V and J ends lost 9 bases and 6 bases, in that order; junction bases with no gene match: 13. Germline CDR1 and CDR2: KGHSH and LQKENI. The CDR3 length is 15 residues.

The J gene is TRBJ1-6, the V gene TRBV27; TRBD1 agrees at 9 bases. The germline CDR1 and CDR2 sequences are MNHEY and SMNVEV (reference sequence). Trimming cost V 8 bases and J 5 bases; bases outside gene matches: 7. The CDR3 covers 15 residues. The CDR3 reads CASGLWTGDNSPLHF. CDR3 bases: TGTGCCAGCGGATTGTGGACAGGGGATAATTCACCCCTCCACTTT.

CDR3 in amino acids: CASSVGQLAAEAFF. In nucleotides, the CDR3 is TGTGCCAGCAGCGTAGGACAGCTCGCCGCTGAAGCTTTCTTT. The V call is TRBV9, the J call TRBJ1-1; D perhaps matches TRBD1 (5 bases). Germline lookup yields CDR1 SGDLS and CDR2 YYNGEE. V lost 0 bases and J 6 bases, leaving 12 bases between the germline ends. This CDR3 is built from 14 residues.

The V gene is TRBV5-4, the J gene TRBJ2-5, with D perhaps TRBD1 (6 bases). The CDR3 is 14 amino acids. Germline assignment: CDR1 SGHNT and CDR2 YYREEE (reference sequence). Trimming stripped 0 bases from V and 3 bases from J, with 9 bases between. The CDR3 coding sequence is TGTGCCAGCAGCTTGGGACAGGACGAAGAGACCCAGTACTTC. It codes for CASSLGQDEETQYF.

The V call is TRBV5-5, the J call TRBJ1-4; maybe TRBD1 (6 bases). The CDR3 totals 13 residues. Trimming removed 3 bases from V and 8 bases from J, with 11 bases in between. Per germline, CDR1 SGHKS and CDR2 YYEKEE (reference sequence). As DNA, the CDR3 is TGTGCCAGCAGCTCCGGACAGATGGAAAAACTGTTTTTT. Its translation is CASSSGQMEKLFF.

This chain connects TRBV13 to TRBJ1-5; the match to TRBD1 covers 8 bases. Trimming removed 5 bases from V and 0 bases from J; junction bases left unmatched: 9. This CDR3 has 17 amino acids. Germline values: CDR1 PRHDT, CDR2 FYEKMQ (reference sequence). The CDR3: CASSQSRTGFSNQPQHF. The CDR3, as DNA: TGTGCCAGCAGCCAGAGCCGGACAGGGTTTAGCAATCAGCCCCAGCATTTT.

The chain uses TRBV19 and TRBJ2-7; TRBD2 agrees at 7 bases. This CDR3 is 13 amino acids long. Germline V gene data show CDR1 as LNHDA and CDR2 as SQIVND (reference sequence). V shed 3 bases, J shed 3 bases, and the junction held 2 bases outside the gene matches. CDR3 bases: TGTGCCAGTAGTATTGGCGGGGGCTACGAGCAGTACTTC. Translating gives CASSIGGGYEQYF.

The rearrangement joins TRBV10-2 to TRBJ2-3, with D possibly TRBD2 on 6 matching bases. Germline-derived CDR1 and CDR2 are WSHSY and SAAADI. V shed 2 bases and J shed 6 bases, with 9 bases lying between them. The CDR3 is 13 residues long. CDR3 sequence reads: CASSEGDFDTQYF. For the CDR3, the DNA is TGCGCCAGCAGTGAGGGGGACTTTGATACGCAGTATTTT.

This chain joins TRBV5-5 and TRBJ2-5; TRBD2 aligns across 8 bases. From germline, CDR1 is SGHKS and CDR2 YYEKEE (reference sequence). The V segment lost 5 bases and the J segment 4 bases; nucleotides outside the gene matches: 13. CDR3 length equals 16 residues. The CDR3 spells CASSSPPGLVPETQYF. The CDR3 nucleotides read TGTGCCAGCAGTAGCCCGCCGGGACTAGTACCAGAGACCCAGTACTTC.

The genes are TRBV27 and TRBJ2-7; 7 nucleotides line up with TRBD2. The CDR3 contains 14 residues. The V and J ends lost 6 bases and 0 bases, in that order; junction bases with no gene match: 5. The V gene's germline CDR1 is MNHEY and CDR2 SMNVEV (reference sequence). CDR3 coding DNA: TGTGCCAGCAGCCTTACTAGCGTCTCCTACGAGCAGTACTTC. Translated, it gives CASSLTSVSYEQYF.

The gene calls are TRBV9 and TRBJ1-1, with D perhaps TRBD1 (5 bases). V lost 4 bases, J lost 2 bases, and 12 bases lay in between. The germline gives CDR1 SGDLS, CDR2 YYNGEE. The CDR3 contains 14 residues. CDR3 bases: TGTGCCAGCAGCCGAGGACAAATAAACACTGAAGCTTTCTTT. It specifies CASSRGQINTEAFF.

This clone was recorded only once. CDR3 in amino acids: CASRMGQGGSYEQYF. CDR3 nucleotide sequence: TGTGCCAGCAGAATGGGTCAGGGCGGCTCCTACGAGCAGTACTTC. The V call is TRBV19, the J call TRBJ2-7; a possible D gene is TRBD1 (5 bases). CDR1 and CDR2 (germline): LNHDA, SQIVND (reference sequence). The V end was cut by 9 bases, the J end by 0 bases, with 18 bases between. The CDR3 has 15 amino acids. The entire variable domain, with the rest obtained from reference TRBV19 and TRBJ2-7, is as follows: DGGITQSPKYLFRKEGQNVTLSCEQNLNHDAMYWYRQDPGQGLRLIYYSQIVNDFQKGDIAEGYSVSREKKESFPLTVTSAQKNPTAFYLCASRMGQGGSYEQYFGPGTRLTVT.

CDR3 nucleotides: TGTGCCAGCAGCGTAGGGGCGGCAGGGGGCAACACCGGGGAGCTGTTTTTT. Translating gives CASSVGAAGGNTGELFF. The chain uses TRBV9 and TRBJ2-2, with 8 bases identical to TRBD1. This CDR3 is 17 amino acids long. V shed 0 bases and J 2 bases; nucleotides not matched to a gene: 6. Germline V gene sequence: CDR1 SGDLS, CDR2 YYNGEE. Supplemented by reference TRBV9 and TRBJ2-2, the full variable domain reads DSGVTQTPKHLITATGQRVTLRCSPRSGDLSVYWYQQSLDQGLQFLIQYYNGEERAKGNILERFSAQQFPDLHSELNLSSLELGDSALYFCASSVGAAGGNTGELFFGEGSRLTVL.

This clone was picked up one time. The chain links TRBV5-4 to TRBJ1-2; 7 positions match TRBD1. V dropped 5 bases and J dropped 3; count of bases not matched to a gene: 10. This CDR3 spans 15 amino acids. CDR1 is SGHNT and CDR2 is YYREEE in the germline V gene (reference sequence). The CDR3 region is CASRSRQGSDYGYTF. The CDR3, as DNA: TGTGCCAGCAGATCCAGACAGGGCTCAGACTATGGCTACACCTTC.

This sequence joins TRBV7-9 and TRBJ2-7; D perhaps matches TRBD1 (6 bases). V was clipped by 0 bases and J by 5 bases, with 8 bases between them. This CDR3 comprises 13 residues. Germline CDR1 reads SEHNR; CDR2 reads FQNEAQ (reference sequence). The CDR3 DNA reads TGTGCCAGCAGCTTAGCTAGGGGGAACGAGCAGTACTTC. Protein sequence: CASSLARGNEQYF.

This chain joins TRBV5-8 and TRBJ2-7; 9 bases line up with TRBD1. The ends lost 6 bases at V and 5 bases at J; junction bases unmatched: 6. CDR3 length equals 13 residues. Germline V gene lookup returns CDR1 SGHTS and CDR2 YDEGEE. The CDR3 bases are TGTGCCAGCAACTCGGGACAGGGCCACGAGCAGTACTTC. It codes for CASNSGQGHEQYF. Using reference TRBV5-8 and TRBJ2-7 for the parts outside the CDR3, the full variable domain is EAGVTQSPTHLIKTRGQQATLRCSPISGHTSVYWYQQALGLGLQFLLWYDEGEERNRGNFPPRFSGRQFPNYSSELNVNALELEDSALYLCASNSGQGHEQYFGPGTRLTVT.

The chain carries TRBV11-2 and TRBJ2-2, with 8 bases that match TRBD2. J lost 7 bases, V lost 7 bases, and 14 bases had no gene match. Germline V lookup: CDR1 SGHAT, CDR2 FQNNGV. The CDR3 covers 16 residues. CDR3 sequence (DNA): TGTGCCAGCACCCCACTACGGGAGGGGATGGTCGGGGAGCTGTTTTTT. Its protein is CASTPLREGMVGELFF.

The V gene is TRBV7-2, the J gene TRBJ2-5; TRBD2 matches 8 bases. Germline CDR1 SGHTA, CDR2 FQGNSA. This CDR3 comprises 15 residues. The ends lost 2 bases at V and 2 bases at J; junction bases unmatched: 4. The DNA for the CDR3 is TGTGCCAGCAGCTTAACGGGAGGGCATCAAGAGACCCAGTACTTC. It encodes CASSLTGGHQETQYF.